This T cell receptor beta chain comes out of a study of OX40 agonist ivuxolimab in advanced cancers. Findings and caveats of the study: Doses of 0.1 to 3.0 mg/kg were accompanied by clonal expansion of CD4+ and CD8+ blood T cells by week 6.

Concerning this clone: Its antigen is unknown.

Repertoires were generated with immunoSEQ multiplex PCR, while TCRdb's copy carries only in-frame clones and drops some. The sample carries roughly 75,000 clones, about 89% recorded once. The V gene lost 5 bases and the J gene lost 8 bases, with 19 bases spanning the gap. The germline V gene has CDR1 KGHSH and CDR2 LQKENI. This CDR3 region has 15 residues. The chain combines TRBV18 with TRBJ2-1; D gene uncertain. The sample was CD4+ or CD8+ T cells sorted from blood, taken in a trial of the OX40 agonist ivuxolimab. The receptor's source is an adult with an advanced solid tumor such as melanoma, head and neck, liver or kidney cancer. The CDR3 bases are TGTGCCAGCTCATTCCGGGCGTCTGCGGTAGATGAGCAGTTCTTC. Translating it yields CASSFRASAVDEQFF. Drawing the rest from reference TRBV18 and TRBJ2-1, the complete variable domain is NAGVMQNPRHLVRRRGQEARLRCSPMKGHSHVYWYRQLPEEGLKFMVYLQKENIIDESGMPKERFSAEFPKEGPSILRIQQVVRGDSAAYFCASSFRASAVDEQFFGPGTRLTVL.